Presented here are 2 T cell receptor beta chains from one specimen sequenced in a study of cytomegalovirus exposure and HLA in healthy donors. Both 60 Vbeta primers and 13 Jbeta primers went into the PCR. Method: immunoSEQ multiplex PCR; TCRdb's copy keeps in-frame clones and lacks some. The sample includes 150,000 or so clones, over 75% of them seen just once. Sequencing was carried out using PBMCs. Receptors originate from a woman in her thirties in good health and CMV-seronegative.

The chain uses TRBV5-1 and TRBJ2-5; no definite D call. V was pared by 1 base and J by 1 base, with 11 bases between. Germline lookup yields CDR1 SGHRS and CDR2 YFSETQ. The CDR3 consists of 15 residues. The CDR3 here is CASSLRGGFQETQYF. The CDR3 DNA reads as TGCGCCAGCAGCTTGCGCGGTGGGTTCCAAGAGACCCAGTACTTC.

This chain uses TRBV30 with TRBJ2-7; D is perhaps TRBD1 (5 bases). The CDR3 covers 14 residues. CDR1 and CDR2 from the germline V gene are GTSNPN and SVGIG (reference sequence). The V end lost 0 bases, the J end lost 2 bases, and 11 bases lay between the germline ends. For the CDR3, the DNA is TGTGCCTGGAGTGTACAGGAGTGGACCTACGAGCAGTACTTC. Protein sequence: CAWSVQEWTYEQYF.